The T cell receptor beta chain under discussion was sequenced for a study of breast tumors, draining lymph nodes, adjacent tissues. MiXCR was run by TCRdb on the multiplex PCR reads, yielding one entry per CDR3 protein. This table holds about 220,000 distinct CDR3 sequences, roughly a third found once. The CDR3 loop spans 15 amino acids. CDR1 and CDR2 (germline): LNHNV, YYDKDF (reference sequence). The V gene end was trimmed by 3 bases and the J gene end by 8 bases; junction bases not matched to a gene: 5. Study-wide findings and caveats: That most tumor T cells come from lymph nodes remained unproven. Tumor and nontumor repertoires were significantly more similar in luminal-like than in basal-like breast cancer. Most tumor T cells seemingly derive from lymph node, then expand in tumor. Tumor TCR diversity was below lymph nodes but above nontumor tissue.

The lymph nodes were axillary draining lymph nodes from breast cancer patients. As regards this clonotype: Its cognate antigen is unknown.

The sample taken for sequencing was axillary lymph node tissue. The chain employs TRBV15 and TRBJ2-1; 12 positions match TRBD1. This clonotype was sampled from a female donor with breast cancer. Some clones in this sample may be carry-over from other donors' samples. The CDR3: CATSSIGTGGDEQFF. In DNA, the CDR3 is TGTGCCACCAGCAGCATTGGGACAGGGGGCGATGAGCAGTTCTTC.